The 5 T cell receptor beta chains below were found in one sample sequenced in a study of T cell responses to AZD1222 COVID-19 vaccine. Assay used: immunoSEQ multiplex PCR; TCRdb lists only in-frame clones, some missing. The sample holds about 130,000 clones, about 85% seen once. The sample consisted of peripheral blood, taken on day 0 of AZD1222 vaccination. The receptors were sampled from an adult in good health.

The chain combines TRBV3-1 (or the pseudogene TRBV3-2) with TRBJ2-7; D tentatively reads TRBD1 or TRBD2 (5 bases each). This CDR3 has 15 residues. Germline values: CDR1 LGHDT, CDR2 YNNKEL (reference sequence). V was clipped by 4 bases and J by 6 bases, with 19 bases between them. CDR3 loop: CASSPRGAPRREQYF. CDR3 sequence (DNA): TGTGCCAGCAGCCCGAGAGGGGCCCCGAGACGCGAGCAGTACTTC.

The V call is TRBV2, the J call TRBJ1-1; 7 nucleotides agree with TRBD1. Trimming took 1 base from V and 4 from J; bases not matched to a gene: 3. Germline values: CDR1 SNHLY, CDR2 FYNNEI. CDR3 length equals 14 residues. CDR3 coding DNA: TGTGCCAGCAGTGAAGGGGCAGGGGGCACTGAAGCTTTCTTT. It translates to CASSEGAGGTEAFF.

The chain couples TRBV7-9 to TRBJ2-5, with 7 bases aligning to TRBD1. Germline values: CDR1 SEHNR, CDR2 FQNEAQ (reference sequence). The CDR3 length is 14 residues. V was clipped by 7 bases and J by 4 bases; unmatched bases: 9. DNA of the CDR3: TGTGCCAGCACCAGGGTAGGGGGCGCAGAGACCCAGTACTTC. Translating it yields CASTRVGGAETQYF.

CDR3 DNA sequence: TGTGCCAGTAGCTCAACAGGTACCCGGGGAGCTTTCTTT. Its translation: CASSSTGTRGAFF. The J gene is TRBJ1-1, the V gene TRBV19, with D tentatively TRBD1 (5 bases). The CDR3 runs to 13 residues. V gave up 6 bases and J gave up 10 bases, with 18 bases separating them. Germline V gives CDR1 LNHDA, CDR2 SQIVND (reference sequence).

The V call is TRBV6-5, the J call TRBJ2-7; 10 bases fit TRBD1. The CDR3 is 14 amino acids. After removal of 7 bases from V and 2 bases from J, the junction contained 5 bases not matched to a gene. Germline V gene sequence: CDR1 MNHEY, CDR2 SVGAGI. This CDR3 is CASNKGTGAYEQYF. DNA for the CDR3: TGTGCCAGCAATAAAGGGACAGGGGCCTACGAGCAGTACTTC.